The 17 T cell receptor beta chains reported below all come from one sample, sequenced in a study of blood T cells in healthy people across ages. Next came a second PCR, run for about 6 to 11 cycles, which used a sample-barcoded 5' primer along with a J-beta primer mix. TCRdb re-called the 5' RACE reads through MiXCR, storing one row per CDR3 protein. The table shows roughly 700,000 distinct CDR3 sequences, with around 45% occurring only once. Source material: blood. The source is a woman aged 55-69 years in good health.

This clonotype was observed a handful of times. The chain's CDR3 is CASGGSEQYF. The CDR3 DNA follows: TGTGCCAGCGGAGGATCCGAGCAGTACTTC. The genes are TRBV27 and TRBJ2-5; D perhaps matches TRBD2 (5 bases). The J call may be mistaken, given a closer DNA end match to TRBJ2-7. The length of the CDR3 is 10 residues. CDR1 is MNHEY and CDR2 is SMNVEV in the germline V gene (reference sequence).

This clonotype has only a few counts. The chain couples TRBV7-2 to TRBJ2-5, with D possibly matching TRBD2 (5 bases). The CDR3 spans 12 residues. CDR1 and CDR2 (germline): SGHTA, FQGNSA. Trimming cost V 3 bases and J 5 bases, with 7 bases left between them. The CDR3 sequence is CASSFSGETQYF. The CDR3 nucleotides are TGTGCCAGCAGCTTTTCGGGGGAGACCCAGTACTTC. The full variable domain, with the rest looked up from reference TRBV7-2 and TRBJ2-5, is GAGVSQSPSNKVTEKGKDVELRCDPISGHTALYWYRQSLGQGLEFLIYFQGNSAPDKSGLPSDRFSAERTGGSVSTLTIQRTQQEDSAVYLCASSFSGETQYFGPGTRLLVL.

This chain uses TRBV10-3 with TRBJ2-3; no clear D. Germline CDR1 is ENHRY and CDR2 is SYGVKD. CDR3 length: 16 residues. V lost 2 bases, J lost 2 bases, and 14 bases lay in between. CDR3 in amino acids: CAISEQPDLITDTQYF. CDR3 bases: TGTGCCATCAGTGAGCAGCCCGACTTAATCACAGATACGCAGTATTTT.

The chain links TRBV6-2 or TRBV6-3 to TRBJ2-2, with D tentatively TRBD1 (8 bases). V lost 6 bases and J 5 bases, leaving 13 bases between the germline ends. The CDR3 is 14 residues long. The V gene's germline CDR1 is MNHEY and CDR2 SVGEGT. As DNA, the CDR3 is TGTGCCAGCAGACTACAGGGGGGGACCGGGGAGCTGTTTTTT. Translation: CASRLQGGTGELFF.

This clonotype was observed a handful of times. This rearrangement joins TRBV2 to TRBJ2-1, with 8 positions matching TRBD2. This CDR3 is built from 12 residues. Germline V gene data show CDR1 as SNHLY and CDR2 as FYNNEI. V lost 6 bases and J lost 10; bases outside the gene matches: 5. This chain's CDR3 is CASRSRLAEQFF. The CDR3 DNA reads TGTGCCAGCAGGAGTCGACTAGCGGAGCAGTTCTTC. Supplemented by reference TRBV2 and TRBJ2-1, the full variable domain reads EPEVTQTPSHQVTQMGQEVILRCVPISNHLYFYWYRQILGQKVEFLVSFYNNEISEKSEIFDDQFSVERPDGSNFTLKIRSTKLEDSAMYFCASRSRLAEQFFGPGTRLTVL.

The chain couples TRBV5-1 to TRBJ1-1, with D perhaps TRBD1 (6 bases). Germline V gene sequence: CDR1 SGHRS, CDR2 YFSETQ. The CDR3 runs to 16 residues. Trimming removed 1 base at V and 1 base at J, with 14 bases between. The CDR3 DNA sequence: TGCGCCAGCAGCTTGTTGTCAGGGGCAGGGAACACTGAAGCTTTCTTT. This sequence encodes CASSLLSGAGNTEAFF.

Here the CDR3 DNA reads TGCAGTGCTAGTAGTAGCGGGAGCTCCTACAATGAGCAGTACTTC. This encodes CSASSSGSSYNEQYF. The chain employs TRBV20-1 and TRBJ2-1; TRBD2 matches 9 bases. TRBJ2-7 explains the end of the DNA better; the J call may be wrong. This CDR3 has 15 residues. Germline CDR1 reads DFQATT; CDR2 reads SNEGSKA (reference sequence).

This chain joins TRBV30 and TRBJ2-6; TRBD2 is a possible D gene (6 bases). V shed 0 bases and J shed 2 bases, with 8 bases lying between them. The CDR3 runs to 15 residues. The germline CDR1 and CDR2 sequences are GTSNPN and SVGIG (reference sequence). CDR3 loop: CAWSVRGTGANVLTF. The CDR3 DNA reads as TGTGCCTGGAGTGTACGGGGGACTGGGGCCAACGTCCTGACTTTC.

The rearrangement joins TRBV4-1 to TRBJ2-5, with 10 nucleotides matching TRBD2. This CDR3 is built from 19 residues. The V segment lost 4 bases and the J segment 0 bases; nucleotides outside the gene matches: 14. Germline CDR1 MGHRA, CDR2 YSYEKL. In DNA, the CDR3 is TGCGCCAGCAGCCGCGAGCCTGCTACTAGCGGGAAGTACCAAGAGACCCAGTACTTC. This codes for CASSREPATSGKYQETQYF.

This chain uses TRBV4-3 with TRBJ1-6; no firm D call. This CDR3 has 20 amino acids. CDR1 and CDR2 (germline): LGHNA, YSLEER. V was cut by 4 bases and J by 0 bases, with 22 bases left in between. CDR3 nucleotide sequence: TGCGCCAGCAGCCGCTCCCTCTCGGGCGGTGGGAGCTCCTATAATTCACCCCTCCACTTT. This translates into CASSRSLSGGGSSYNSPLHF.

This clonotype was counted a few times. V gene TRBV5-7 combines with J gene TRBJ2-5, with D unresolved. TRBV5-7 belongs to the ORF category, with a function that is uncertain. CDR3 length: 16 amino acids. V gave up 0 bases and J gave up 5 bases, with 17 bases separating them. The CDR3 sequence is CASSLEPCEGWETQYF. CDR3 bases: TGTGCCAGCAGCTTGGAACCATGTGAAGGGTGGGAGACCCAGTACTTC.

V and J are TRBV10-3 and TRBJ2-5; 9 nucleotides match TRBD1. Looked up from germline, CDR1 is ENHRY and CDR2 is SYGVKD. The trim removed 0 bases at V and 11 bases at J, leaving 16 bases unmatched. CDR3 size: 17 residues. CDR3 region: CAISESTPRPTGGEQYF. The CDR3 DNA follows: TGTGCCATCAGTGAGTCGACTCCCAGGCCGACAGGGGGTGAGCAGTACTTC.

The V call is TRBV29-1, the J call TRBJ2-2; possible D gene TRBD1, 6 bases. Germline lookup yields CDR1 SQVTM and CDR2 ANQGSEA. V lost 7 bases, J lost 5 bases, and 8 bases lay in between. This CDR3 has 11 residues. The CDR3 DNA is TGCAGCGCGGGGACAACCGGGGAGCTGTTTTTT. It is translated as CSAGTTGELFF.

The CDR3 reads CASARGGLGINEQYF. The DNA for the CDR3 is TGTGCTAGTGCCCGAGGGGGACTAGGTATCAACGAGCAGTACTTC. J is TRBJ2-5 and V is TRBV12-5, with 8 bases identical to TRBD2. TRBJ2-7 matches the DNA end more closely, so the J call is doubtful. The length of the CDR3 is 15 residues. The germline gives CDR1 LGHNT, CDR2 FRNRAP.

The rearrangement joins TRBV15 to TRBJ2-7; D unclear. The CDR3 is 15 amino acids. Trimming left V 0 bases short and J 2 bases short, with 11 bases between. Per germline, CDR1 LNHNV and CDR2 YYDKDF (reference sequence). The CDR3: CATSRDLGAAYEQYF. The CDR3, as DNA: TGTGCCACCAGCAGAGATCTGGGCGCTGCCTACGAGCAGTACTTC.

The chain recombines TRBV7-3 with TRBJ2-3; perhaps TRBD1 as D (5 bases). The V gene lost 6 bases and the J gene lost 4 bases, with 17 bases spanning the gap. Germline V gene sequence: CDR1 SGHTA, CDR2 FQGTGA. This CDR3 is built from 15 residues. Written as DNA, the CDR3 is TGTGCCAGCAGTTCGCTTGGGGCTCCACCAGATACGCAGTATTTT. This gives the protein CASSSLGAPPDTQYF.

J is TRBJ1-5 and V is TRBV7-9; no definite D call. Between the trimmed V and J ends, which lost 2 bases and 3 bases, there was a span of 8 bases. Looked up from germline, CDR1 is SEHNR and CDR2 is FQNEAQ (reference sequence). The CDR3 is 14 residues long. CDR3 region: CASSLTGDNQPQHF. CDR3 nucleotides: TGTGCCAGCAGCTTAACTGGGGACAATCAGCCCCAGCATTTT.